Each of the 5 T cell receptor beta chains below was sequenced from the same sample in a study of CD8+ T cells in alopecia areata. Extraction and reverse transcription of RNA yielded cDNA as the sequencing template. Sequenced by immunoSEQ multiplex PCR; TCRdb stores in-frame clones only, minus some. The sample includes about 180,000 clones, less than 80% of them seen just once. Sequences were derived from CD8+ T cells sorted from blood, sampled at week 0. Receptors originate from a human donor with alopecia areata.

The chain combines TRBV10-1 with TRBJ2-5; D is ambiguous. V was trimmed by 11 bases and J by 2 bases, leaving 18 bases between them. The CDR3 loop spans 14 amino acids. Germline loops: CDR1 WNHNN, CDR2 SYGVQD (reference sequence). CDR3 residues: CAHSQARRQETQYF. CDR3 sequence (DNA): TGCGCCCACTCCCAGGCGAGGCGGCAAGAGACCCAGTACTTC.

The chain recombines TRBV29-1 with TRBJ2-7; D possibly corresponds to TRBD2 (5 bases). The germline V gene encodes CDR1 SQVTM and CDR2 ANQGSEA. The CDR3 consists of 13 residues. With 4 bases removed from V and 7 bases from J, the gap between germline ends came to 17 bases. CDR3 amino acids: CSVVTPSMGEQYF. The CDR3 coding sequence is TGCAGCGTTGTGACCCCTAGCATGGGGGAGCAGTACTTC.

This chain links TRBV11-1 with TRBJ1-1; D ambiguous. Looked up from germline, CDR1 is SGHAT and CDR2 is FQDESV (reference sequence). The CDR3 loop spans 17 amino acids. V was clipped by 2 bases and J by 2 bases, with 18 bases between them. The CDR3 bases are TGTGCCAGCAGCTTAATTCCGAACACACGACCCAACACTGAAGCTTTCTTT. Its protein is CASSLIPNTRPNTEAFF.

The chain recombines TRBV2 with TRBJ2-5, with TRBD2 matching 11 bases. Per germline, CDR1 SNHLY and CDR2 FYNNEI. The CDR3 extends over 16 amino acids. V dropped 5 bases and J dropped 7; count of bases not matched to a gene: 12. The CDR3 bases are TGTGCCAGCAGTTCCCCCATAGCGGGGGGGCAGGCGACCCAGTACTTC. This sequence encodes CASSSPIAGGQATQYF.

The chain couples TRBV5-1 to TRBJ2-1; 7 nucleotides line up with TRBD2. The germline CDR1 and CDR2 sequences are SGHRS and YFSETQ. CDR3 length equals 12 residues. V lost 7 bases to trimming and J lost 8 bases; unmatched junction nucleotides: 6. The CDR3 is CASAIAGDEQFF. The DNA of the CDR3 is TGCGCCAGCGCTATAGCGGGCGATGAGCAGTTCTTC.